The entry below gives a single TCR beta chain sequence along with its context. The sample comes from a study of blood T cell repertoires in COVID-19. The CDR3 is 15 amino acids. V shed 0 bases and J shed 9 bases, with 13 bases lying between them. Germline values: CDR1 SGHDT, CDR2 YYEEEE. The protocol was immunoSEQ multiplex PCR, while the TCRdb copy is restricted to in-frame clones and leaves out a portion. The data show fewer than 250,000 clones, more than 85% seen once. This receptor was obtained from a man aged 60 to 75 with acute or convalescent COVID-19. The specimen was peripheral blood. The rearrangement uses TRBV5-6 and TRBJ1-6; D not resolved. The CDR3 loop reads CASSLGPQAGSPLHF. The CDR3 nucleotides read TGTGCCAGCAGCTTGGGGCCCCAAGCGGGTTCACCCCTCCACTTT.